These T cell receptor beta chains were read from a single sample in a study of Ad26.COV2.S vaccination and SARS-CoV-2 variants. Repertoires were generated with immunoSEQ multiplex PCR, while TCRdb's copy carries only in-frame clones and drops some. The sample has 380,000 or so clones; 83% are singletons. The sample here was peripheral blood, taken in a trial of Ad26.COV2.S vaccine versus placebo. The receptor source for this set is a person between 18 and 59 years old who received the Ad26.COV2.S COVID-19 vaccine or a placebo. CDR3s include the opening cysteine and the closing phenylalanine or tryptophan. The D gene is left open where the match is weak. Clone size appears in some rows only: once, few, many, or a class for an expanded clone.

>TRBV7-2|few|TRBJ1-3|NA
CASSLAVGLSGNTIYF
TGTGCCAGCAGCTTAGCGGTGGGGCTTTCTGGAAACACCATATATTTT
>TRBV5-1|NA|TRBJ1-1|NA
CASSSRGTNTEAFF
TGCGCCAGCAGCTCGCGGGGTACGAACACTGAAGCTTTCTTT
>TRBV27|NA|TRBJ1-1|NA
CASRVNREFAEAFF
TGTGCCAGCAGGGTTAACAGGGAATTCGCTGAAGCTTTCTTT
>TRBV27|NA|TRBJ2-7|NA
CASSLGGPYEQYF
TGTGCCAGCAGTTTAGGGGGGCCCTACGAGCAGTACTTC
>TRBV6-5|once|TRBJ1-1|NA
CASRKVTADTEAFF
TGTGCCAGCCGCAAAGTAACGGCGGACACTGAAGCTTTCTTT
>TRBV11-3|few|TRBJ2-1|TRBD2
CASSLKGLGYNEQFF
TGTGCCAGCAGCTTGAAGGGACTAGGGTACAATGAGCAGTTCTTC
>TRBV7-3|once|TRBJ2-2|TRBD2
CASSAGTSQNTGELFF
TGTGCCAGCAGCGCGGGGACTAGCCAGAACACCGGGGAGCTGTTTTTT
>TRBV6-1|NA|TRBJ1-4|NA
CASSEALTGRNEKLFF
TGTGCCAGCAGTGAAGCGCTCACAGGACGTAATGAAAAACTGTTTTTT
>TRBV6-1|NA|TRBJ1-2|NA
CASSEVIGYGYTF
TGTGCCAGCAGTGAAGTGATCGGGTATGGCTACACCTTC
>TRBV6-5|NA|TRBJ1-2|TRBD1
CASSRRTGRFGGYTF
TGTGCCAGCAGTCGAAGGACAGGGCGGTTCGGTGGCTACACCTTC
>TRBV7-9|NA|TRBJ2-3|TRBD2
CASSFAGGTDTQYF
TGTGCCAGCAGCTTTGCGGGGGGCACAGATACGCAGTATTTT
>TRBV15|NA|TRBJ2-6|NA
CATSRGRSANVLTF
TGTGCCACCAGCAGGGGGCGTAGTGCCAACGTCCTGACTTTC
>TRBV3-1/TRBV3-2|NA|TRBJ2-2|NA
CASSRGTGELFF
TGTGCCAGCAGTCGGGGGACCGGGGAGCTGTTTTTT
>TRBV13|NA|TRBJ1-3|NA
CASSLLVRGAGNTIYF
TGTGCCAGCAGCTTATTGGTCCGCGGCGCTGGAAACACCATATATTTT
>TRBV9|NA|TRBJ1-4|NA
CASSLGGVRGEKLFF
TGTGCCAGCAGCCTAGGGGGGGTGAGAGGAGAAAAACTGTTTTTT